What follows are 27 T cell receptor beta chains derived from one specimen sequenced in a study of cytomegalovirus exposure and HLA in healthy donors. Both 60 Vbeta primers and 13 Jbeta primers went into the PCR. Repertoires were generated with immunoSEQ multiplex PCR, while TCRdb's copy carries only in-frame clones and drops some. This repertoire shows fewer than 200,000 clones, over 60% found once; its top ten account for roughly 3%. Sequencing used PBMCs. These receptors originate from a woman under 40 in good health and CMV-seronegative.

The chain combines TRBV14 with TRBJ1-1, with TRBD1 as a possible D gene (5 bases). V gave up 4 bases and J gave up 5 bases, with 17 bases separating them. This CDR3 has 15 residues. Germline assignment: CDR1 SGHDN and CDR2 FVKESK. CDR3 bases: TGTGCCAGCAGCCCTCCCGGACATTTTACGACTGAAGCTTTCTTT. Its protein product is CASSPPGHFTTEAFF.

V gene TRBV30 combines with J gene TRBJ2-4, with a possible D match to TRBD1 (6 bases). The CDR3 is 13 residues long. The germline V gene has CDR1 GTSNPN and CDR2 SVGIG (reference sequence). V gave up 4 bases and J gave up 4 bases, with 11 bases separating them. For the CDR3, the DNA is TGTGCCTGGAAAAGTAGGGGGAAAAACATTCAGTACTTC. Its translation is CAWKSRGKNIQYF. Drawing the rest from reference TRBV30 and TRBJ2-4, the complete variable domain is SQTIHQWPATLVQPVGSPLSLECTVEGTSNPNLYWYRQAAGRGLQLLFYSVGIGQISSEVPQNLSASRPQDRQFILSSKKLLLSDSGFYLCAWKSRGKNIQYFGAGTRLSVL.

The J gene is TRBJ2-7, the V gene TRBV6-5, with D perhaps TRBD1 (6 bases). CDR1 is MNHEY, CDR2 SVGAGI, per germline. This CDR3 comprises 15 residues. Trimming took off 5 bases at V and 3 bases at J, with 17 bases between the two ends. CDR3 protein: CASSLDSPKFYEQYF. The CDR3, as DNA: TGTGCCAGCAGTCTGGACAGCCCCAAGTTCTACGAGCAGTACTTC.

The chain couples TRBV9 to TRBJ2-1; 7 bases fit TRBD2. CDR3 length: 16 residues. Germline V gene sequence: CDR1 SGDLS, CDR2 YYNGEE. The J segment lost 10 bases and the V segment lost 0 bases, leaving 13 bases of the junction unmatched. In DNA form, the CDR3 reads TGTGCCAGCAGCGTAGGCCCGATGGGAGGGCTAAGCGAGCAGTTCTTC. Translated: CASSVGPMGGLSEQFF.

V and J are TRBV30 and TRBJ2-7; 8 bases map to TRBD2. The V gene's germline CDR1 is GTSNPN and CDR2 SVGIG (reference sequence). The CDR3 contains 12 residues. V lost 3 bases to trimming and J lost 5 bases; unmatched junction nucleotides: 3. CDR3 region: CAWRRGVNEQYF. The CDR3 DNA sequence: TGTGCCTGGAGGCGGGGGGTTAACGAGCAGTACTTC.

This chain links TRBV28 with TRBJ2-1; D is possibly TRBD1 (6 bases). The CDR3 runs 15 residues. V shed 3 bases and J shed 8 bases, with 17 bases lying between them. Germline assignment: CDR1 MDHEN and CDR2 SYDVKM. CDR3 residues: CASSLDRATMHEQFF. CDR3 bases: TGTGCCAGCAGTTTGGACAGAGCTACAATGCATGAGCAGTTCTTC.

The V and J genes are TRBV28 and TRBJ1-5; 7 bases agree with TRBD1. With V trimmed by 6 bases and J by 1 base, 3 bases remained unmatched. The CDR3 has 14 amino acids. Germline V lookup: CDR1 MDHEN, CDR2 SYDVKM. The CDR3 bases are TGTGCCAGCAGCCGGGACAGCAGCAATCAGCCCCAGCATTTT. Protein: CASSRDSSNQPQHF.

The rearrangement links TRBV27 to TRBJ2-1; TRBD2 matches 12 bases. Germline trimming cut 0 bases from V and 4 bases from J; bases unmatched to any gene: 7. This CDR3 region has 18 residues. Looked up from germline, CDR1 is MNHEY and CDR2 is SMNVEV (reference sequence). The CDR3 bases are TGTGCCAGCAGTTTATCCCCCTGGACTAGCGGGAAGTACAATGAGCAGTTCTTC. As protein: CASSLSPWTSGKYNEQFF.

DNA of the CDR3: TGTGCCAGCATGGGCAGGAGGAATTCACCCCTCCACTTT. Translation: CASMGRRNSPLHF. The chain employs TRBV2 and TRBJ1-6, with D uncertain. Germline CDR1 SNHLY, CDR2 FYNNEI. The CDR3 is 13 residues long. V shed 7 bases and J shed 7 bases, with 11 bases lying between them.

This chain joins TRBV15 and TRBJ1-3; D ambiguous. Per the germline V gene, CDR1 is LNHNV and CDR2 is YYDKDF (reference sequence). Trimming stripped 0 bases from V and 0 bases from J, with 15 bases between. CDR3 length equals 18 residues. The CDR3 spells CATSRDPLDGASGNTIYF. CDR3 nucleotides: TGTGCCACCAGCAGAGATCCCCTAGACGGTGCCTCTGGAAACACCATATATTTT.

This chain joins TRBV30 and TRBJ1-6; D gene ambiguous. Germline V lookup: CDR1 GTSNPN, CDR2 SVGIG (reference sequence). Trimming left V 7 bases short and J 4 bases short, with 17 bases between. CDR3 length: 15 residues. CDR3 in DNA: TGTGCCTTCGACACCAGACCAAGATATAATTCACCCCTCCACTTT. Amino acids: CAFDTRPRYNSPLHF.

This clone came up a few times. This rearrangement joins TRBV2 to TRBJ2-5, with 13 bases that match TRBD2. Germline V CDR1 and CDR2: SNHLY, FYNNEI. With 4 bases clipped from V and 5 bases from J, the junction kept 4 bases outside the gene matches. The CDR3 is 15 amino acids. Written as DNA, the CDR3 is TGTGCCAGCAGTGGGGGGGGACTAGCGGGGGAGACCCAGTACTTC. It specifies CASSGGGLAGETQYF.

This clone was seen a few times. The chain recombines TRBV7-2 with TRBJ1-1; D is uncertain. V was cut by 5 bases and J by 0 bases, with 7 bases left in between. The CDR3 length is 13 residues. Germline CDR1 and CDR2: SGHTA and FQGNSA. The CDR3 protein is CASSNYMNTEAFF. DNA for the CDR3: TGTGCCAGCAGCAACTACATGAACACTGAAGCTTTCTTT.

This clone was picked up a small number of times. CDR3 in DNA: TGTGCCAGCAGCGCGGGTCTAGCGGGGACGCGAAAAGATACGCAGTATTTT. Translated, it gives CASSAGLAGTRKDTQYF. The chain carries TRBV7-6 and TRBJ2-3, with 9 bases fitting TRBD2. There are 17 residues in the CDR3. Unmatched junction bases numbered 14, after V lost 5 bases and J lost 5 bases. Germline-derived CDR1 and CDR2 are SGHVS and FNYEAQ.

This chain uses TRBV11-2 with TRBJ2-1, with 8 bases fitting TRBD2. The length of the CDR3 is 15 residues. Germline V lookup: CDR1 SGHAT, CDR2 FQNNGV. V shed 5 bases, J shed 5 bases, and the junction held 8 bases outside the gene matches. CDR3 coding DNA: TGTGCCAGCAGCCTCGGGGGGGGGCCGGACAATGAGCAGTTCTTC. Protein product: CASSLGGGPDNEQFF.

CDR3 sequence reads: CASSQSLTGGNYGYTF. CDR3 DNA sequence: TGCGCCAGCAGCCAATCCCTCACAGGGGGTAACTATGGCTACACCTTC. The rearrangement uses TRBV4-3 and TRBJ1-2; 8 nucleotides match TRBD1. J gave up 1 base and V 2 bases, and 6 bases lay outside the gene matches. The CDR3 covers 16 residues. Germline-derived CDR1 and CDR2 are LGHNA and YSLEER.

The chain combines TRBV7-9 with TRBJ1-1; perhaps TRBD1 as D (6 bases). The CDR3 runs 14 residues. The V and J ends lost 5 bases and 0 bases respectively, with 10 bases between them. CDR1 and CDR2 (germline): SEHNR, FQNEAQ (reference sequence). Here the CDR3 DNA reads TGTGCCAGCAGCAGGACAGTCATGAACACTGAAGCTTTCTTT. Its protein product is CASSRTVMNTEAFF.

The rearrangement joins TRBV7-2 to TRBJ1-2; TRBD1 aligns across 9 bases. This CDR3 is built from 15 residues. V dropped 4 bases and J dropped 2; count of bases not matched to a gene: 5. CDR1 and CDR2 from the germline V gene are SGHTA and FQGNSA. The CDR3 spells CASSSRQGVNYGYTF. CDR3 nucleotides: TGTGCCAGCAGCTCAAGACAGGGGGTGAACTATGGCTACACCTTC. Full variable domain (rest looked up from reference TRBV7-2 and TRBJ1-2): GAGVSQSPSNKVTEKGKDVELRCDPISGHTALYWYRQSLGQGLEFLIYFQGNSAPDKSGLPSDRFSAERTGGSVSTLTIQRTQQEDSAVYLCASSSRQGVNYGYTFGSGTRLTVV.

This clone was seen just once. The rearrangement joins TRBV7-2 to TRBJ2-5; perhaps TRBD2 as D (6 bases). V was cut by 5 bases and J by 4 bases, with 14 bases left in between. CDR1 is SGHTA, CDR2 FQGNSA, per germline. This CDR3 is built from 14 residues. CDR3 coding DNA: TGTGCCAGCAGCCCCCAACTCGGGGGAGAGACCCAGTACTTC. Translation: CASSPQLGGETQYF.

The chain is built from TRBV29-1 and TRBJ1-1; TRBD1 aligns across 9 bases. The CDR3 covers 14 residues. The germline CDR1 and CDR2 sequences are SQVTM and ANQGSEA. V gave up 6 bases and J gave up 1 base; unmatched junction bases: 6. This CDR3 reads CSVADRGTNTEAFF. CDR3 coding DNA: TGCAGCGTCGCCGACAGGGGGACGAACACTGAAGCTTTCTTT.

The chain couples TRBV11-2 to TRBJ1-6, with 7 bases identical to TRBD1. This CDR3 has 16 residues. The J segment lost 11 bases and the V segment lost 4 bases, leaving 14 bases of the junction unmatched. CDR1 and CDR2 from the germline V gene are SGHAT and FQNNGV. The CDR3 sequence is CASSSLKNRGFPPLHF. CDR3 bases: TGTGCCAGCAGCTCGCTTAAAAACAGGGGTTTCCCACCCCTCCACTTT.

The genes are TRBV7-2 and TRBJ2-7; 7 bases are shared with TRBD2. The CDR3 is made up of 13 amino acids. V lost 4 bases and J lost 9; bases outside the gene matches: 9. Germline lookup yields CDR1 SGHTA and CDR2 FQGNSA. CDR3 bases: TGTGCCAGCAGCTCCAGACAGACGGGGGGGCAGTACTTC. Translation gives CASSSRQTGGQYF.

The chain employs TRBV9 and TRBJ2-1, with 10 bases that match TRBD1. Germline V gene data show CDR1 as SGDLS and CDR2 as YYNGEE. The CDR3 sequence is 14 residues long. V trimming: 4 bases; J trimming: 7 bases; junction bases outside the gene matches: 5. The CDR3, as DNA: TGTGCCAGCAGCACCACGGGACAGGGGAATGAGCAGTTCTTC. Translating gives CASSTTGQGNEQFF.

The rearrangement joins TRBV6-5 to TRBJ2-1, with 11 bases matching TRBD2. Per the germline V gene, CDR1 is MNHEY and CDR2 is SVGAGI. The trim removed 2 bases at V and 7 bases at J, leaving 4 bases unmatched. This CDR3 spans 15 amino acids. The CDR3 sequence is CASSYAPSGRNEQFF. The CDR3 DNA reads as TGTGCCAGCAGTTACGCGCCTAGCGGGAGGAATGAGCAGTTCTTC.

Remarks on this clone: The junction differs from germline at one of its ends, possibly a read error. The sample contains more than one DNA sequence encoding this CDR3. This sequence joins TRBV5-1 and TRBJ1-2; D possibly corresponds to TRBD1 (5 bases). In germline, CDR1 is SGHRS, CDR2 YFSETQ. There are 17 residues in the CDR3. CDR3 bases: TGCGCCAGGAGCTCTTCTTCCTACTGGGAGGGGTGCTATGGCTACACCTTC. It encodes CARSSSSYWEGCYGYTF.

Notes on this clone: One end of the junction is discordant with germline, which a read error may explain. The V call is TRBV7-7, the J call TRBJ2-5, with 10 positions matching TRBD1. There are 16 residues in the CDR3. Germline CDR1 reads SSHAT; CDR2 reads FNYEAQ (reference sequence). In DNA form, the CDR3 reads TGTGCTAGCAGCTCCACTAGACAGGGGGCGGGAGAGACCCAGTACTTC. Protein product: CASSSTRQGAGETQYF. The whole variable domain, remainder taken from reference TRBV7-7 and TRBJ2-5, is GAGVSQSPRYKVTKRGQDVTLRCDPISSHATLYWYQQALGQGPEFLTYFNYEAQPDKSGLPSDRFSAERPEGSISTLTIQRTEQRDSAMYRCASSSTRQGAGETQYFGPGTRLLVL.

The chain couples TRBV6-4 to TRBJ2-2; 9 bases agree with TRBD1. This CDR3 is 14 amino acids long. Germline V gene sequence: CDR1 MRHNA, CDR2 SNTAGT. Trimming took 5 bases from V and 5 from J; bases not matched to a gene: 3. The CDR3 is CASSTDRGTGELFF. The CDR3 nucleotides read TGTGCCAGCAGTACGGACAGGGGAACCGGGGAGCTGTTTTTT.